The 16 T cell receptor beta chains below come from one sample, sequenced in a study of blood T cell repertoires in COVID-19. Measured with immunoSEQ multiplex PCR; TCRdb has only the in-frame clones, and not every one. The data hold 70,000 to 95,000 clones, with approximately 88% observed a single time. Sequenced: peripheral blood. These receptors were taken from a man in his fifties with active COVID-19.

The chain employs TRBV11-2 and TRBJ2-5, with a tentative D call TRBD1 (5 bases). V was cut by 5 bases and J by 1 base, with 11 bases left in between. This CDR3 has 14 residues. Germline CDR1 reads SGHAT; CDR2 reads FQNNGV. The CDR3 reads CASSPGYSQETQYF. As DNA, the CDR3 is TGTGCCAGCAGCCCAGGGTATAGCCAAGAGACCCAGTACTTC. Using reference TRBV11-2 and TRBJ2-5 for the parts outside the CDR3, the full variable domain is EAGVAQSPRYKIIEKRQSVAFWCNPISGHATLYWYQQILGQGPKLLIQFQNNGVVDDSQLPKDRFSAERLKGVDSTLKIQPAKLEDSAVYLCASSPGYSQETQYFGPGTRLLVL.

V and J are TRBV6-5 and TRBJ1-2; 8 nucleotides agree with TRBD1. Germline CDR1 and CDR2: MNHEY and SVGAGI. The trim removed 6 bases at V and 6 bases at J, leaving 6 bases unmatched. The CDR3 has 13 residues. As DNA, the CDR3 is TGTGCCAGCAGGGGCCGGACAGGGAATGGCTACACCTTC. Translation: CASRGRTGNGYTF.

The V and J genes are TRBV6-1 and TRBJ1-2; 7 bases line up with TRBD1. Germline trimming cut 3 bases from V and 5 bases from J; bases unmatched to any gene: 3. In germline, CDR1 is MNHNS, CDR2 SASEGT. This CDR3 is built from 13 residues. The DNA for the CDR3 is TGTGCCAGCAGTGAGGAGACAGGGTATGGCTACACCTTC. Translated, it gives CASSEETGYGYTF.

The chain employs TRBV28 and TRBJ1-2; possible D gene TRBD1, 5 bases. Trimming took 2 bases from V and 4 from J, leaving 14 bases between them. The germline gives CDR1 MDHEN, CDR2 SYDVKM. The length of the CDR3 is 15 residues. The chain's CDR3 is CASSLVGQGLYGYTF. The CDR3 nucleotides read TGTGCCAGCAGTTTAGTGGGTCAGGGCCTCTATGGCTACACCTTC.

This sequence joins TRBV7-3 and TRBJ1-3, with D tentatively TRBD1 (6 bases). Germline V gene data show CDR1 as SGHTA and CDR2 as FQGTGA. V lost 5 bases, J lost 4 bases, and 15 bases lay in between. The CDR3 is made up of 15 amino acids. The CDR3 DNA reads as TGTGCCAGCAGCCTCGGACAGTCTTCCGGAAACACCATATATTTT. Its protein product is CASSLGQSSGNTIYF.

The chain has TRBV24-1 and TRBJ2-2; D is ambiguous. The CDR3 is 14 residues long. V lost 4 bases and J 6 bases, leaving 11 bases between the germline ends. Germline assignment: CDR1 KGHDR and CDR2 SFDVKD. Here the CDR3 reads CATSDPGWAGELFF. DNA of the CDR3: TGTGCCACCAGTGACCCAGGTTGGGCCGGGGAGCTGTTTTTT.

This sequence joins TRBV5-5 and TRBJ2-6; D perhaps matches TRBD1 (6 bases). The CDR3 sequence is 16 residues long. V lost 4 bases to trimming and J lost 2 bases, with 13 bases between them. Per the germline V gene, CDR1 is SGHKS and CDR2 is YYEKEE (reference sequence). The CDR3 protein is CASSMLTGTGANVLTF. CDR3 in DNA: TGTGCCAGCAGCATGCTTACAGGGACTGGGGCCAACGTCCTGACTTTC.

This clone was detected only once. The chain recombines TRBV10-2 with TRBJ1-1; 8 nucleotides agree with TRBD1. The CDR3 contains 12 residues. CDR1 WSHSY and CDR2 SAAADI come from the germline V gene. V was clipped by 6 bases and J by 5 bases; unmatched bases: 2. CDR3 loop: CASRQGVTEAFF. The CDR3 nucleotides are TGCGCCAGCAGACAGGGGGTGACTGAAGCTTTCTTT.

The rearrangement uses TRBV9 and TRBJ2-5, with 12 positions matching TRBD2. Germline V gene data show CDR1 as SGDLS and CDR2 as YYNGEE. The CDR3 runs 16 residues. The J segment lost 1 base and the V segment lost 4 bases, leaving 5 bases of the junction unmatched. This chain's CDR3 is CASSRGLAGLQETQYF. For the CDR3, the DNA is TGTGCCAGCAGCAGGGGACTAGCGGGTCTCCAAGAGACCCAGTACTTC.

This chain joins TRBV18 and TRBJ2-7, with 10 positions matching TRBD2. V lost 3 bases, J lost 5 bases, and 4 bases stayed unmatched. The CDR3 sequence is 14 residues long. CDR1 is KGHSH and CDR2 is LQKENI in the germline V gene. CDR3 in amino acids: CASSPTTSGNEQYF. CDR3 sequence (DNA): TGTGCCAGCTCACCCACCACTAGCGGGAACGAGCAGTACTTC. The variable domain in full, with the rest retrieved from reference TRBV18 and TRBJ2-7, is NAGVMQNPRHLVRRRGQEARLRCSPMKGHSHVYWYRQLPEEGLKFMVYLQKENIIDESGMPKERFSAEFPKEGPSILRIQQVVRGDSAAYFCASSPTTSGNEQYFGPGTRLTVT.

The genes are TRBV7-2 and TRBJ1-5, with TRBD1 matching 7 bases. J was trimmed by 0 bases and V by 2 bases; bases with no gene match: 4. Germline loops: CDR1 SGHTA, CDR2 FQGNSA. The CDR3 is made up of 16 amino acids. The CDR3 nucleotides are TGTGCCAGCAGCTTAAACAAGGGGGCTAGCAATCAGCCCCAGCATTTT. As protein: CASSLNKGASNQPQHF.

The chain is built from TRBV18 and TRBJ1-5; D uncertain. This CDR3 region has 14 residues. Germline loops: CDR1 KGHSH, CDR2 LQKENI. Trimming left V 3 bases short and J 3 bases short, with 9 bases between. CDR3 region: CASSPGRDNQPQHF. The CDR3 DNA is TGTGCCAGCTCACCGGGGAGGGACAATCAGCCCCAGCATTTT.

CDR3 loop: CASSIGQGARDTEAFF. CDR3 sequence (DNA): TGTGCCAGCAGCATCGGACAGGGGGCGAGGGACACTGAAGCTTTCTTT. This rearrangement joins TRBV9 to TRBJ1-1; 11 bases align to TRBD1. Trimming at V came to 4 bases and at J to 3 bases, leaving 8 bases not matched to a gene. From germline, CDR1 is SGDLS and CDR2 YYNGEE. The CDR3 is 16 residues long.

The CDR3 is CASSYQGAKPGNTIYF. CDR3 in DNA: TGTGCCAGCAGTTACCAGGGCGCAAAACCTGGAAACACCATATATTTT. The chain has TRBV6-6 and TRBJ1-3, with D maybe TRBD1 (5 bases). Germline V lookup: CDR1 MNHNY, CDR2 SVGAGI (reference sequence). Trimming pared 2 bases from V and 2 bases from J, leaving 13 bases between. This CDR3 contains 16 residues.

J is TRBJ2-5 and V is TRBV10-2, with 11 bases lining up with TRBD2. Unmatched junction bases numbered 4, after V lost 5 bases and J lost 2 bases. CDR3 length: 15 amino acids. The germline V gene encodes CDR1 WSHSY and CDR2 SAAADI. Here the CDR3 DNA reads TGCGCCAGCAGTCCGGGACTAGCGGTACAAGAGACCCAGTACTTC. Translation gives CASSPGLAVQETQYF.

This rearrangement joins TRBV28 to TRBJ2-2, with 11 bases aligning to TRBD1. The length of the CDR3 is 15 residues. Trimming at V came to 6 bases and at J to 4 bases, leaving 4 bases not matched to a gene. CDR1 is MDHEN and CDR2 is SYDVKM in the germline V gene. The CDR3 loop is CASRGTGGITGELFF. The CDR3 bases are TGTGCCAGCAGAGGGACAGGGGGTATCACCGGGGAGCTGTTTTTT.